This T cell receptor beta chain is drawn from a study of control samples from healthy donors and cancer patients. The CDR3 totals 14 residues. The V gene's germline CDR1 is GTSNPN and CDR2 SVGIG (reference sequence). Trimming took 5 bases from V and 6 from J; bases not matched to a gene: 9. Only in-frame clones appear in the TCRdb table, and some are missing; sequencing was by immunoSEQ multiplex PCR. The table has over 85,000 clones, about four fifths seen once. The chain has TRBV30 and TRBJ1-5; the match to TRBD1 covers 8 bases. The TCR comes from a man aged 65 to 79 with lung cancer. The sample comprised PBMCs. CDR3 loop: CAWGRGQGGQPQHF. The DNA for the CDR3 is TGTGCCTGGGGTCGAGGACAGGGCGGTCAGCCCCAGCATTTT. Full variable domain (remainder filled in from reference TRBV30 and TRBJ1-5): SQTIHQWPATLVQPVGSPLSLECTVEGTSNPNLYWYRQAAGRGLQLLFYSVGIGQISSEVPQNLSASRPQDRQFILSSKKLLLSDSGFYLCAWGRGQGGQPQHFGDGTRLSIL.